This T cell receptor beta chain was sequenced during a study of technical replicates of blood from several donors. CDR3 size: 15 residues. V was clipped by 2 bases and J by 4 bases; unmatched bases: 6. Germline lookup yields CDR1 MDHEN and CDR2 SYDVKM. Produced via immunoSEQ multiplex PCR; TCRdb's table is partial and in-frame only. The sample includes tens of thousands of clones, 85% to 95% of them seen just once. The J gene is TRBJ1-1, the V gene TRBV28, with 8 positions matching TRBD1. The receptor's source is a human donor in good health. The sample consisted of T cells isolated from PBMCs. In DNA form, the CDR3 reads TGTGCCAGCAGTTTAGGGCAGGGGGCATCCACTGAAGCTTTCTTT. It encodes CASSLGQGASTEAFF.